These T cell receptor beta chains were read from a single sample in a study of blood T cell repertoires in COVID-19. Assay: immunoSEQ multiplex PCR; the TCRdb copy retains only in-frame clones and omits some. The profile shows about 200,000 clones, approximately 84% of them singletons. The sample consisted of peripheral blood. All receptors derive from a man at least 80 years old with acute or convalescent COVID-19. The CDR3 runs from the conserved cysteine through the conserved F or W. D genes are given only for firm matches. Clone sizes are given selectively: once, few, many, or a class where the clone is expanded.

CDR3: CASRESKGTSRDGELFF
DNA: TGTGCCAGCAGAGAAAGTAAGGGGACTAGCAGAGACGGGGAGCTGTTTTTT
J: TRBJ2-2
size: .
V: TRBV6-1
D: TRBD2

CDR3: CASSFVSGRGTDTQYF
DNA: TGTGCCAGCAGCTTCGTTAGCGGGAGGGGCACAGATACGCAGTATTTT
J: TRBJ2-3
size: .
V: TRBV7-8
D: TRBD2

CDR3: CAISDRDRANQPQHF
DNA: TGTGCCATCAGTGACCGGGACAGGGCCAATCAGCCCCAGCATTTT
J: TRBJ1-5
size: .
V: TRBV10-3
D: TRBD1

CDR3: CASSRGLAGETQYF
DNA: TGTGCCAGCAGCCGGGGACTAGCCGGGGAGACCCAGTACTTC
J: TRBJ2-5
size: .
V: TRBV11-2
D: TRBD2

CDR3: CAWSTRDYRNTGELFF
DNA: TGTGCCTGGAGTACCCGGGACTATAGGAACACCGGGGAGCTGTTTTTT
J: TRBJ2-2
size: .
V: TRBV30
D: TRBD2

CDR3: CASSPSNTGELFF
DNA: TGTGCCAGCAGCCCCTCGAACACCGGGGAGCTGTTTTTT
J: TRBJ2-2
size: once
V: TRBV5-4
D: .

CDR3: CASSPLTGTGKETQYF
DNA: TGTGCCAGCTCACCCCTCACCGGGACAGGGAAAGAGACCCAGTACTTC
J: TRBJ2-5
size: .
V: TRBV18
D: TRBD1

CDR3: CASSEALPVRGGSEAFF
DNA: TGTGCCAGCAGTGAAGCGCTTCCCGTGAGAGGGGGCTCTGAAGCTTTCTTT
J: TRBJ1-1
size: .
V: TRBV6-1
D: TRBD1

CDR3: CASSWSGSSYNEQFF
DNA: TGCGCCAGCAGCTGGAGCGGGAGCTCCTACAATGAGCAGTTCTTC
J: TRBJ2-1
size: .
V: TRBV5-1
D: TRBD2

CDR3: CASSYRGLAGVEQYF
DNA: TGTGCCAGCAGCTACCGTGGACTAGCGGGAGTCGAGCAGTACTTC
J: TRBJ2-7
size: .
V: TRBV3-1/TRBV3-2
D: TRBD2

CDR3: CSARQAKNIQYF
DNA: TGCAGCGCTCGACAGGCCAAAAACATTCAGTACTTC
J: TRBJ2-4
size: .
V: TRBV29-1
D: .

CDR3: CASRGLAGGTQYF
DNA: TGTGCCAGTAGAGGACTAGCGGGGGGGACCCAGTACTTC
J: TRBJ2-5
size: .
V: TRBV19
D: TRBD2

CDR3: CASRGSGGQETQYF
DNA: TGTGCCAGCAGGGGCTCGGGGGGGCAAGAGACCCAGTACTTC
J: TRBJ2-5
size: .
V: TRBV28
D: TRBD2

CDR3: CASRSGSNTGELFF
DNA: TGTGCCAGTAGATCGGGGTCGAACACCGGGGAGCTGTTTTTT
J: TRBJ2-2
size: .
V: TRBV19
D: .

CDR3: CAWSVRVTYEQYF
DNA: TGTGCCTGGAGTGTACGGGTGACCTACGAGCAGTACTTC
J: TRBJ2-7
size: once
V: TRBV30
D: .

CDR3: CASTPGAGTAYNSPLHF
DNA: TGTGCCAGTACCCCCGGGGCCGGGACAGCCTATAATTCACCCCTCCACTTT
J: TRBJ1-6
size: .
V: TRBV19
D: TRBD1

CDR3: CASSRGTGKETQYF
DNA: TGTGCCAGCTCACGGGGCACAGGGAAAGAGACCCAGTACTTC
J: TRBJ2-5
size: few
V: TRBV18
D: .

CDR3: CASSQAWDRGSYEQYF
DNA: TGTGCCAGCAGCCAAGCGTGGGACAGGGGTTCCTACGAGCAGTACTTC
J: TRBJ2-7
size: .
V: TRBV3-1/TRBV3-2
D: TRBD1